A single sample is the source of the 27 T cell receptor beta chains below, sequenced in a study of technical replicates of blood from a few donors. Repertoires were generated with immunoSEQ multiplex PCR, while TCRdb's copy carries only in-frame clones and drops some. The sample lists approximately 70,000 clones, around 97% seen once, with roughly 0.2% in the top ten. Sequenced sample: T cells isolated from PBMCs. All receptors derive from a human donor in good health.

The chain has TRBV15 and TRBJ2-1; possibly TRBD1 for D (5 bases). This CDR3 is 15 amino acids long. Trimming cost V 2 bases and J 4 bases, with 12 bases left between them. The germline V gene has CDR1 LNHNV and CDR2 YYDKDF (reference sequence). The CDR3 spells CATSRLTDGYNEQFF. DNA for the CDR3: TGTGCCACCAGCAGACTGACAGACGGATACAATGAGCAGTTCTTC.

The rearrangement joins TRBV5-4 to TRBJ2-7, with 7 bases fitting TRBD1. CDR3 length: 15 amino acids. CDR1 is SGHNT and CDR2 is YYREEE in the germline V gene (reference sequence). The J segment lost 2 bases and the V segment lost 3 bases, leaving 8 bases of the junction unmatched. The DNA of the CDR3 is TGTGCCAGCAGCTCTTCGGGACAGAGTACCTACGAGCAGTACTTC. Amino acids: CASSSSGQSTYEQYF.

The J gene is TRBJ2-1, the V gene TRBV6-6, with a possible D match to TRBD2 (5 bases). The germline V gene has CDR1 MNHNY and CDR2 SVGAGI (reference sequence). The CDR3 sequence is 14 residues long. Trimming pared 6 bases from V and 6 bases from J, leaving 15 bases between. The DNA of the CDR3 is TGTGCCAGCAGCCTCCTCGGGGATTCCAATGAGCAGTTCTTC. Protein product: CASSLLGDSNEQFF.

This rearrangement joins TRBV5-4 to TRBJ2-1, with 12 nucleotides matching TRBD2. CDR1 and CDR2 (germline): SGHNT, YYREEE (reference sequence). V shed 4 bases and J 6 bases; nucleotides not matched to a gene: 14. The CDR3 length is 18 residues. The chain's CDR3 is CASSPGTSGSQKSNEQFF. CDR3 DNA sequence: TGTGCCAGCAGCCCCGGGACTAGCGGGTCCCAAAAGTCCAATGAGCAGTTCTTC.

This clone was counted a few times. The chain combines TRBV30 with TRBJ1-1, with a possible D match to TRBD1 (5 bases). V lost 3 bases to trimming and J lost 7 bases, with 15 bases between them. The CDR3 has 13 residues. Germline values: CDR1 GTSNPN, CDR2 SVGIG (reference sequence). CDR3 protein: CAWSIPGGVEAFF. CDR3 bases: TGTGCCTGGAGCATCCCCGGGGGTGTTGAAGCTTTCTTT.

V gene TRBV29-1 combines with J gene TRBJ1-2; the D gene is possibly TRBD1 (6 bases). The V gene lost 5 bases and the J gene lost 3 bases, with 10 bases spanning the gap. This CDR3 has 12 residues. Germline V gene data show CDR1 as SQVTM and CDR2 as ANQGSEA. This chain's CDR3 is CSVRGGDYGYTF. The CDR3 nucleotides read TGCAGCGTTCGTGGGGGCGACTATGGCTACACCTTC.

The rearrangement links TRBV2 to TRBJ1-2, with 9 bases fitting TRBD1. CDR1 and CDR2 (germline): SNHLY, FYNNEI. V shed 11 bases and J 4 bases; nucleotides not matched to a gene: 8. This CDR3 is built from 13 residues. CDR3 protein: CASTGGEVYGYTF. The DNA for the CDR3 is TGTGCCTCCACAGGGGGCGAAGTCTATGGCTACACCTTC.

V and J are TRBV28 and TRBJ2-3, with D perhaps TRBD2 (5 bases). Germline V gene data show CDR1 as MDHEN and CDR2 as SYDVKM. The CDR3 extends over 12 amino acids. Trimming pared 7 bases from V and 10 bases from J, leaving 15 bases between. The CDR3 coding sequence is TGTGCCAGCACCGGTCGACTACTTCCGCAGTATTTT. Translating it yields CASTGRLLPQYF.

This clone was found once. This chain connects TRBV7-9 to TRBJ2-7; 7 bases align to TRBD1. Trimming at V came to 5 bases and at J to 5 bases, leaving 9 bases not matched to a gene. The germline V gene encodes CDR1 SEHNR and CDR2 FQNEAQ (reference sequence). This CDR3 spans 14 amino acids. The CDR3 DNA follows: TGTGCCAGCAGCCAAAACAGGGGAAGGGACGAGCAGTACTTC. Residues: CASSQNRGRDEQYF.

This chain links TRBV6-1 with TRBJ1-5, with D hard to call. The CDR3 is 15 residues long. Between the trimmed V and J ends, which lost 7 bases and 4 bases, there was a span of 17 bases. The germline V gene has CDR1 MNHNS and CDR2 SASEGT. The CDR3 DNA reads TGTGCCAGCACCTATGAGGTATATTGGAATCAGCCCCAGCATTTT. As protein: CASTYEVYWNQPQHF.

This rearrangement joins TRBV6-5 to TRBJ1-4; D might be TRBD1 (5 bases). Germline V lookup: CDR1 MNHEY, CDR2 SVGAGI. This CDR3 comprises 14 residues. The V gene lost 2 bases and the J gene lost 8 bases, with 12 bases spanning the gap. CDR3 nucleotide sequence: TGTGCCAGCAGTTACAGGGGCCCTTGGGAAAAACTGTTTTTT. Protein product: CASSYRGPWEKLFF.

The rearrangement uses TRBV5-1 and TRBJ2-1; 8 bases align to TRBD1. The CDR3 covers 15 residues. With 4 bases clipped from V and 4 bases from J, the junction kept 7 bases outside the gene matches. Germline CDR1 and CDR2: SGHRS and YFSETQ. The CDR3 nucleotides are TGCGCCAGCAGCGCGGACAGGGCGATTTACAATGAGCAGTTCTTC. Protein: CASSADRAIYNEQFF.

The chain has TRBV21-1 and TRBJ1-2; the table's D call of TRBD1 was not tested on the DNA. TRBV21-1 is recorded as a pseudogene. The CDR3 contains 15 residues. The CDR3 is CASSKAGTGNYGYTF. CDR3 DNA: TGTGCCAGCAGCAAAGCGGGGACAGGGAACTATGGCTACACCTTC.

The chain combines TRBV7-9 with TRBJ2-3; D gene uncertain. The germline V and J ends were trimmed by 6 bases and 0 bases, with 10 bases remaining between them. Germline loops: CDR1 SEHNR, CDR2 FQNEAQ (reference sequence). The CDR3 sequence is 14 residues long. CDR3 sequence reads: CASRARNSTDTQYF. CDR3 DNA sequence: TGTGCCAGCAGGGCGAGGAACAGCACAGATACGCAGTATTTT.

The chain joins TRBV4-1 to TRBJ2-1, with TRBD2 matching over 8 bases. CDR1 MGHRA and CDR2 YSYEKL come from the germline V gene. CDR3 length equals 16 residues. Trimming at V came to 1 base and at J to 4 bases, leaving 6 bases not matched to a gene. The DNA of the CDR3 is TGCGCCAGCAGCCAAGCCGGGGCTAGCGGGTACAATGAGCAGTTCTTC. This gives the protein CASSQAGASGYNEQFF.

CDR3 residues: CASSLLSGPEAFF. The CDR3, as DNA: TGTGCCAGCAGCTTGTTATCAGGGCCTGAAGCTTTCTTT. J is TRBJ1-1 and V is TRBV5-4, with D tentatively TRBD1 (5 bases). In germline, CDR1 is SGHNT, CDR2 YYREEE (reference sequence). The CDR3 length is 13 residues. Trimming shortened V by 1 base and J by 6 bases, and 10 bases separated the two germline ends.

The rearrangement joins TRBV29-1 to TRBJ1-4; D is possibly TRBD1 (6 bases). This CDR3 comprises 13 residues. V gave up 3 bases and J gave up 4 bases, with 9 bases separating them. Germline V gene sequence: CDR1 SQVTM, CDR2 ANQGSEA. CDR3 in amino acids: CSVEDSINEKLFF. The CDR3 DNA is TGCAGCGTTGAGGACAGCATTAATGAAAAACTGTTTTTT.

The rearrangement joins TRBV20-1 to TRBJ2-7; weak D call: TRBD1 (5 bases). Germline V gives CDR1 DFQATT, CDR2 SNEGSKA (reference sequence). V lost 3 bases and J 3 bases, leaving 6 bases between the germline ends. The CDR3 loop spans 11 amino acids. CDR3 sequence: CSASQGYEQYF. CDR3 sequence (DNA): TGCAGTGCTAGCCAGGGCTACGAGCAGTACTTC.

The V call is TRBV30, the J call TRBJ1-1; D unresolved. The CDR3 has 15 residues. Deletions cut 2 bases from V and 5 bases from J, with 18 bases between. Germline V lookup: CDR1 GTSNPN, CDR2 SVGIG (reference sequence). CDR3 coding DNA: TGTGCCTGGAGTAGGGAGAACTTGGGTCGAACTGAAGCTTTCTTT. It specifies CAWSRENLGRTEAFF.

This chain connects TRBV7-7 to TRBJ2-7, with D uncertain. Per germline, CDR1 SSHAT and CDR2 FNYEAQ (reference sequence). The CDR3 loop spans 15 amino acids. V was clipped by 1 base and J by 0 bases, with 10 bases between them. CDR3 amino acids: CASSLGAGSSYEQYF. Here the CDR3 DNA reads TGTGCCAGCAGCTTAGGGGCAGGAAGCTCCTACGAGCAGTACTTC. The complete variable domain, with remaining parts taken from reference TRBV7-7 and TRBJ2-7, reads GAGVSQSPRYKVTKRGQDVTLRCDPISSHATLYWYQQALGQGPEFLTYFNYEAQPDKSGLPSDRFSAERPEGSISTLTIQRTEQRDSAMYRCASSLGAGSSYEQYFGPGTRLTVT.

CDR3 DNA: TGTGCCAGCAGCTCGACAGGGGGGGAAACCGGGGAGCTGTTTTTT. Protein sequence: CASSSTGGETGELFF. The rearrangement joins TRBV7-3 to TRBJ2-2; 9 bases are a match to TRBD1. The ends lost 4 bases at V and 5 bases at J; junction bases unmatched: 5. Germline CDR1 SGHTA, CDR2 FQGTGA. The CDR3 extends over 15 amino acids.

V gene TRBV4-1 combines with J gene TRBJ2-2; TRBD2 matches 10 bases. Germline assignment: CDR1 MGHRA and CDR2 YSYEKL. V was clipped by 5 bases and J by 3 bases; unmatched bases: 3. The length of the CDR3 is 15 residues. Here the CDR3 DNA reads TGCGCCAGCAGCTTCCTAGCGGGGGACACCGGGGAGCTGTTTTTT. Translation: CASSFLAGDTGELFF.

This sequence joins TRBV10-3 and TRBJ2-7; perhaps TRBD1 as D (5 bases). The CDR3 has 12 amino acids. CDR1 ENHRY and CDR2 SYGVKD come from the germline V gene. Trimming removed 3 bases from V and 5 bases from J, with 8 bases in between. CDR3 coding DNA: TGTGCCATCAGTGACGCAGGGAACGAGCAGTACTTC. Translated: CAISDAGNEQYF.

The chain has TRBV6-6 and TRBJ1-5; TRBD1 matches 8 bases. V lost 6 bases to trimming and J lost 2 bases; unmatched junction nucleotides: 9. The CDR3 covers 16 residues. The germline V gene encodes CDR1 MNHNY and CDR2 SVGAGI (reference sequence). CDR3 sequence reads: CASSPWHRGGNQPQHF. In nucleotides, the CDR3 is TGTGCCAGCAGCCCGTGGCACAGGGGGGGCAATCAGCCCCAGCATTTT.

The chain has TRBV2 and TRBJ2-5; 10 nucleotides agree with TRBD1. This CDR3 comprises 14 residues. The V segment lost 7 bases and the J segment 5 bases; nucleotides outside the gene matches: 7. Germline V CDR1 and CDR2: SNHLY, FYNNEI. The CDR3 protein is CASTGQGRKETQYF. CDR3 nucleotide sequence: TGTGCCAGCACGGGACAGGGGAGGAAGGAGACCCAGTACTTC.

The chain uses TRBV6-5 and TRBJ1-5, with D possibly TRBD1 on 5 matching bases. The germline V gene encodes CDR1 MNHEY and CDR2 SVGAGI. The CDR3 covers 13 residues. Trimming cost V 3 bases and J 6 bases, with 9 bases left between them. CDR3 amino acids: CASSYVQGQPQHF. The CDR3 DNA is TGTGCCAGCAGTTATGTTCAGGGTCAGCCCCAGCATTTT.

The rearrangement joins TRBV7-2 to TRBJ1-1; D is unclear. Germline loops: CDR1 SGHTA, CDR2 FQGNSA. Deletions cut 2 bases from V and 11 bases from J, with 9 bases between. This CDR3 spans 11 amino acids. Written as DNA, the CDR3 is TGTGCCAGCAGCTTATCGGGGAGGGCTTTCTTT. It specifies CASSLSGRAFF.